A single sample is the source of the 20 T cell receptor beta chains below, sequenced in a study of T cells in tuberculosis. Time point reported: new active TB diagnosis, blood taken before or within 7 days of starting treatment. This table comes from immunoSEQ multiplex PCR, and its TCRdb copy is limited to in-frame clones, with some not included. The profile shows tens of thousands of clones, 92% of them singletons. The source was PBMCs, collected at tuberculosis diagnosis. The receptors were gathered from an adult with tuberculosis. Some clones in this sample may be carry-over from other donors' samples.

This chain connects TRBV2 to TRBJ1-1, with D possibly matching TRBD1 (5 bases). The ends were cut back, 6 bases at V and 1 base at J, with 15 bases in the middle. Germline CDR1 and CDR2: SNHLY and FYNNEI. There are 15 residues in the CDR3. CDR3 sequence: CASRPTTTGNTEAFF. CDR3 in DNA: TGTGCCAGCAGACCAACAACCACAGGGAACACTGAAGCTTTCTTT.

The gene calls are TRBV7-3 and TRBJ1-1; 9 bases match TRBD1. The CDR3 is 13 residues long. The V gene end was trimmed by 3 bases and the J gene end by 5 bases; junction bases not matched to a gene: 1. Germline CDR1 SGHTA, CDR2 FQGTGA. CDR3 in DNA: TGTGCCAGCAGCTTGACAGGGGGGACTGAAGCTTTCTTT. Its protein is CASSLTGGTEAFF.

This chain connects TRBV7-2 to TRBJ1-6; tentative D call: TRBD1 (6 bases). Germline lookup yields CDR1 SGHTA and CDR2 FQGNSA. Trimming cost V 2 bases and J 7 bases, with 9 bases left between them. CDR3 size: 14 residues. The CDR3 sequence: CASSLIGGNSPLHF. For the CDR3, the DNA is TGTGCCAGCAGCTTAATAGGGGGAAATTCACCCCTCCACTTT.

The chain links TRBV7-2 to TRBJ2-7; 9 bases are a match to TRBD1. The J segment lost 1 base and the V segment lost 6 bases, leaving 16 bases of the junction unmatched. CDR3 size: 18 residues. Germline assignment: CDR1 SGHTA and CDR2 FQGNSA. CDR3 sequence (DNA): TGTGCCAGCAGGTCCGGGACAGGGAATTTCCACCGATCCTACGAGCAGTACTTC. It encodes CASRSGTGNFHRSYEQYF.

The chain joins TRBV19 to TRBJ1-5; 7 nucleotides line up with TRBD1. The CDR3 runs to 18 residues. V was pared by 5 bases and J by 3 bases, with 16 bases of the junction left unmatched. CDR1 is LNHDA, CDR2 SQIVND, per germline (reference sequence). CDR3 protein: CASSLLSPATGYNQPQHF. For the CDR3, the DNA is TGTGCCAGTAGTCTTCTATCTCCCGCGACAGGGTACAATCAGCCCCAGCATTTT.

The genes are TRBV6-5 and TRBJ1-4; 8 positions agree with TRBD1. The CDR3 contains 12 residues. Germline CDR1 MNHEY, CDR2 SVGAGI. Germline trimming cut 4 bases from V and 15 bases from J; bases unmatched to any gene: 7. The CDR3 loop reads CASSSWTGRVFF. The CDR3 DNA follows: TGTGCCAGCAGTTCGTGGACAGGGCGAGTGTTTTTT.

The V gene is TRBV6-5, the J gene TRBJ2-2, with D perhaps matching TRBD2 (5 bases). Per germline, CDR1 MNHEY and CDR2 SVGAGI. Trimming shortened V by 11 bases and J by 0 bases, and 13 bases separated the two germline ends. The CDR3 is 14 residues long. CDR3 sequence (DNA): TGTGCCTCAGTAGAGGGAGCGAACACCGGGGAGCTGTTTTTT. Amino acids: CASVEGANTGELFF.

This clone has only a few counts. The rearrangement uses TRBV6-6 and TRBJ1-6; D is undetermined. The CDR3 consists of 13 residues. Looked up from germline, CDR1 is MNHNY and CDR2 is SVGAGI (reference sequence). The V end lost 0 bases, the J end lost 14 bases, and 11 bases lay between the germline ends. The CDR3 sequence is CASSYSLDRALHF. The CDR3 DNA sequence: TGTGCCAGCAGTTACTCCCTGGATCGGGCCCTCCACTTT.

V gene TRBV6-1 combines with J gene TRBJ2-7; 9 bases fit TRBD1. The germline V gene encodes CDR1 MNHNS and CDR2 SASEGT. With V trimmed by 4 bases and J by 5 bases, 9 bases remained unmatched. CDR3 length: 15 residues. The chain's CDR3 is CASSGGTGNWNEQYF. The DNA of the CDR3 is TGTGCCAGCAGTGGAGGGACAGGGAACTGGAACGAGCAGTACTTC.

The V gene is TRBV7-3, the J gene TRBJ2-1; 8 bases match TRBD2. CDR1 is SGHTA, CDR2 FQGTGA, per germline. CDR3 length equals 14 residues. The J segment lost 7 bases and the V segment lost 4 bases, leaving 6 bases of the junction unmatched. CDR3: CASSSGLVTNEQFF. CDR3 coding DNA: TGTGCCAGCAGCTCGGGACTAGTTACGAATGAGCAGTTCTTC. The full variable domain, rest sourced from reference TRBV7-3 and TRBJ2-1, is GAGVSQTPSNKVTEKGKYVELRCDPISGHTALYWYRQSLGQGPEFLIYFQGTGAADDSGLPNDRFFAVRPEGSVSTLKIQRTERGDSAVYLCASSSGLVTNEQFFGPGTRLTVL.

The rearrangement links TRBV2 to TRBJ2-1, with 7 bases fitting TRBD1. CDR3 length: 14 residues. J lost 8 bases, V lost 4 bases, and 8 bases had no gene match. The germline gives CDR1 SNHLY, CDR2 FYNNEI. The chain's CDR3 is CASSAIRQGDEQFF. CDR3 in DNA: TGTGCCAGCAGTGCTATAAGACAGGGCGATGAGCAGTTCTTC.

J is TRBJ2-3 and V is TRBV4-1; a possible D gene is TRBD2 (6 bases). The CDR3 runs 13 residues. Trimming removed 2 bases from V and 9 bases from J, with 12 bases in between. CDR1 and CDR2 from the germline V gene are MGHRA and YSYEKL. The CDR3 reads CASSQQLAPTQYF. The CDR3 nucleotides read TGCGCCAGCAGCCAACAACTAGCCCCCACGCAGTATTTT.

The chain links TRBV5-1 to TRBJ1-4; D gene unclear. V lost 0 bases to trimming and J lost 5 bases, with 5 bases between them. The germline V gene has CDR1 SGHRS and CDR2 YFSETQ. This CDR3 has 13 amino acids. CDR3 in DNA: TGCGCCAGCAGCTTGGGCGGGAATGAAAAACTGTTTTTT. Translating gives CASSLGGNEKLFF.

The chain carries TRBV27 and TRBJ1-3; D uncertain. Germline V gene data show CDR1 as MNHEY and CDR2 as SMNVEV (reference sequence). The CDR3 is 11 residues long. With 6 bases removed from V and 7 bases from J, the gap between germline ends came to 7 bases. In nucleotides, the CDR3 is TGTGCCAGCAGCTCGGGTAACACCATATATTTT. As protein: CASSSGNTIYF.

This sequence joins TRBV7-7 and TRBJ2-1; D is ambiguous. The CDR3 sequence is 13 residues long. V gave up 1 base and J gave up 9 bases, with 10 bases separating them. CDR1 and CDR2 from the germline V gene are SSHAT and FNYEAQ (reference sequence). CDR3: CASSLDSKGEQFF. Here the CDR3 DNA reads TGTGCCAGCAGCTTAGACAGTAAAGGTGAGCAGTTCTTC.

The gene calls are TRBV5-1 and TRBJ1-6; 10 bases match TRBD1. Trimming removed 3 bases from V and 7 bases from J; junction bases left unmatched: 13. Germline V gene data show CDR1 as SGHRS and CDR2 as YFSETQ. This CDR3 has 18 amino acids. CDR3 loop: CASSSLPGQGTVNSPLHF. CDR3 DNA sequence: TGCGCCAGCAGCTCCTTACCGGGACAGGGGACCGTAAATTCACCCCTCCACTTT. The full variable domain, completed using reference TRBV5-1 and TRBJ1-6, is KAGVTQTPRYLIKTRGQQVTLSCSPISGHRSVSWYQQTPGQGLQFLFEYFSETQRNKGNFPGRFSGRQFSNSRSEMNVSTLELGDSALYLCASSSLPGQGTVNSPLHFGNGTRLTVT.

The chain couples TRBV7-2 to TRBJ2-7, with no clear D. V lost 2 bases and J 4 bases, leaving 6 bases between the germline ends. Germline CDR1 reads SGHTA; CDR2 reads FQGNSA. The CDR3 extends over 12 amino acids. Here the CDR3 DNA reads TGTGCCAGCAGCTTAAATCCTTACGAGCAGTACTTC. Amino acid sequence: CASSLNPYEQYF.

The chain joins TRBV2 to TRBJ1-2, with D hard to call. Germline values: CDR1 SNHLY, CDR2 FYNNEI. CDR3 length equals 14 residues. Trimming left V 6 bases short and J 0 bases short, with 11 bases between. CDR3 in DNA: TGTGCCAGCAGACCGGGCGGGACTAACTATGGCTACACCTTC. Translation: CASRPGGTNYGYTF.

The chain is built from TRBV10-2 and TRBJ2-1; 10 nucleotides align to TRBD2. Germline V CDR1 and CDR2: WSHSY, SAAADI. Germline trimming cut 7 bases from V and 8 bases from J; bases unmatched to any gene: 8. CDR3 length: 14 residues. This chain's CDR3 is CASTHSGGADEQFF. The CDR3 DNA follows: TGCGCCAGCACACACAGCGGGGGGGCGGATGAGCAGTTCTTC.

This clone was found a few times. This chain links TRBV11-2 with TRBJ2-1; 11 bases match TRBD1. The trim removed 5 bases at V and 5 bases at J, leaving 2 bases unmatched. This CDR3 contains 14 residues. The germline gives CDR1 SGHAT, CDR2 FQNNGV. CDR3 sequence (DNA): TGTGCCAGCAGCCGGACAGGGGGCCACAATGAGCAGTTCTTC. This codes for CASSRTGGHNEQFF.